The 3 T cell receptor beta chains reported below all come from one sample, sequenced in a study of vaccination effects on CD4 cells after COVID-19. No antigens are known for them. Viral peptide pool expansion of antigen-specific CD4+ T cells preceded sequencing in the ViraFEST assay. Following culture for around 9 days, CD4+ T cells were isolated. Sequenced by immunoSEQ multiplex PCR; TCRdb stores in-frame clones only, minus some. This sample yields about 79,000 clones, of which approximately 74% are seen a single time; 1.5% to 2% belongs to the top ten. Sequenced material: CD4+ T cells from PBMCs cultured with HCoV-229E spike peptides, taken before COVID-19 vaccination. These receptors were collected from a human donor who received a COVID-19 vaccine.

This chain connects TRBV4-2 to TRBJ2-3; 7 nucleotides line up with TRBD2. The CDR3 has 18 residues. Germline CDR1 is LGHNA and CDR2 is YNFKEQ. J gave up 2 bases and V 3 bases, and 14 bases lay outside the gene matches. The CDR3 DNA reads TGTGCCAGCAGCCATGGGCAGGTAGGGCGGGGGAACACAGATACGCAGTATTTT. This codes for CASSHGQVGRGNTDTQYF.

In DNA form, the CDR3 reads TGTGCCAGCAGCTTGCGGGGACAGGGAGAGGAGACCCAGTACTTC. It is translated as CASSLRGQGEETQYF. This rearrangement joins TRBV5-4 to TRBJ2-5, with 9 bases that match TRBD1. The V gene end was trimmed by 1 base and the J gene end by 5 bases; junction bases not matched to a gene: 6. This CDR3 region has 15 residues. Per germline, CDR1 SGHNT and CDR2 YYREEE (reference sequence).

DNA for the CDR3: TGTGCCTGGAGTGTAAGTCCGATAGAAACTAACTATGGCTACACCTTC. Translated, it gives CAWSVSPIETNYGYTF. The V and J genes are TRBV30 and TRBJ1-2; D is unclear. The germline V and J ends were trimmed by 0 bases and 0 bases, with 14 bases remaining between them. The germline V gene encodes CDR1 GTSNPN and CDR2 SVGIG (reference sequence). The CDR3 extends over 16 amino acids. Drawing the rest from reference TRBV30 and TRBJ1-2, the complete variable domain is SQTIHQWPATLVQPVGSPLSLECTVEGTSNPNLYWYRQAAGRGLQLLFYSVGIGQISSEVPQNLSASRPQDRQFILSSKKLLLSDSGFYLCAWSVSPIETNYGYTFGSGTRLTVV.